This T cell receptor (beta chain) emerged from a study of blood T cell repertoires in COVID-19 (dated by TCRdb to about 2020). In the study overall: For ImmuneRACE Cohort 3, a participant was defined as recovered based on two consecutive negative NP/OP PCR tests, clearance by a healthcare professional, or resolution of symptoms. The material from the prospective study consisted of cDNA or gDNA derived from T cells, B-cell-depleted T cells, or PBMCs. Collaborator samples came from the United States, Italy and Spain and covered acute and convalescent phases of COVID-19. A de-identified subject ID, COVID-19 status, age in years and sex were almost always included in the sample metadata. Subjects who had been exposed to COVID-19, were actively infected with it, or had recovered from it provided the deeply sampled blood TCRbeta repertoires that made up the dataset. A freely available public database, intended as a resource for researchers studying the immune response to SARS-CoV-2, is where the repertoires were released. Where available, HLA class I and class II types were obtained from metadata supplied by the sample provider rather than from assay-based typing. Samples came from the ongoing ImmuneRACE study (first 160 participants) plus 1,254 subjects from 6 global collaborators.

The research as a whole found: Clinical and demographic metadata were provided uncurated, with the amount varying by source and participant.

Details on this clone: Its antigen remains unidentified. Nothing much larger sits one base from this clone, and base qualities are not available.

Participants in the prospective study were enrolled through a virtual design, were aged roughly 18 to 90 years, and lived in approximately 24 United States geographic areas. In the prospective study, cohorts were assigned on the basis of participant-reported clinical history obtained from a screening survey and a study questionnaire. Each participant in the prospective study had whole blood, serum and a nasopharyngeal or oropharyngeal swab collected by mobile phlebotomists. Prospective study participants could optionally give additional blood draws and questionnaires over an approximately 2-month period. Prospective study blood samples were shipped either frozen or at room temperature before DNA extraction. The immunoSEQ Assay, a bias-controlled multiplex PCR, was used to amplify TCRbeta CDR3 regions from genomic DNA. Processing in the source paper ran as follows. The number of nucleated cells in each sample was estimated from the amplification of reference gene primers within the assay. To quantify the absolute abundance of each unique TCRbeta CDR3 rearrangement, sequence reads were collapsed and filtered. For each sample, productive Simpson clonality was calculated by taking the square root of Simpson's diversity index across productive rearrangements. TCRdb carries this immuneACCESS record with in-frame sequences only. Its versions omit some clonotypes, under half of them owing to an unresolved V gene in the studies checked, with the rest unexplained. The V and J calls and clone size were taken over from that table, and D and trimming were inferred from the DNA. For this sample the table gives more than 300,000 clones, of which more than 75% were detected only once. 1.5% to 2.5% of the sample is held by the ten biggest clonotypes.

The CDR3 runs 13 residues from the cysteine to the phenylalanine. The kept DNA is CDR3 alone, 39 bases in frame from the first base. V is reduced by 1 base and J by 5 bases, leaving a spacing of 8 bases between them. Based on the germline V gene, the CDR1 and CDR2 sequences are MGHRA and YSYEKL. Material for sequencing was PBMCs or T cells enriched from blood (not recorded which). The chain is encoded by TRBV4-1 joined to TRBJ2-5, with the D gene not confidently named. This clonotype was obtained from a man aged 40-55 years in a cohort exposed to, infected with or recovered from COVID-19 (not recorded which). The DNA sequence follows: TGCGCCAGCAGCCAAGTTCAACGGGAGACCCAGTACTTC. It is translated as CASSQVQRETQYF.